A single sample gave rise to the 28 T cell receptor beta chains below, sequenced in a study of molecular identifiers for immune sequencing clone quantification. From the PCR reads, TCRdb called clonotypes with MiXCR, one entry per CDR3 protein. The data hold about 36,000 distinct CDR3 sequences, with approximately 17% observed a single time. Sequencing was carried out using naive CD8+ T cells from blood, with Jurkat cell RNA spiked in. Documented subset: FACS-sorted CD8+CD4-CCR7+CD45RA+ naive T cells. Receptors were obtained from a human donor in good health. Some libraries in this study had Jurkat cell RNA spiked in.

This clonotype came up many times. The rearrangement links TRBV7-9 to TRBJ2-7; TRBD1 might be the D (6 bases). This CDR3 is built from 14 residues. Trimming stripped 5 bases from V and 1 base from J, with 12 bases between. Per germline, CDR1 SEHNR and CDR2 FQNEAQ (reference sequence). The CDR3 bases are TGTGCCAGCAGCCCACCGGGACATTCCTACGAGCAGTACTTC. Translation gives CASSPPGHSYEQYF. The full variable domain, rest sourced from reference TRBV7-9 and TRBJ2-7, is DTGVSQNPRHKITKRGQNVTFRCDPISEHNRLYWYRQTLGQGPEFLTYFQNEAQLEKSRLLSDRFSAERPKGSFSTLEIQRTEQGDSAMYLCASSPPGHSYEQYFGPGTRLTVT.

This clonotype was observed at least ten times. The CDR3 is CSATSGLYNEQFF. The DNA of the CDR3 is TGCAGTGCAACTAGCGGGCTCTACAATGAGCAGTTCTTC. The rearrangement uses TRBV20-1 and TRBJ2-1; TRBD2 agrees at 9 bases. The CDR3 extends over 13 amino acids. CDR1 and CDR2 from the germline V gene are DFQATT and SNEGSKA (reference sequence). The V and J ends lost 6 bases and 3 bases, in that order; junction bases with no gene match: 3.

This clonotype was recorded at least ten times. The rearrangement links TRBV7-9 to TRBJ2-7; no clear D. Germline V gene lookup returns CDR1 SEHNR and CDR2 FQNEAQ (reference sequence). This CDR3 spans 15 amino acids. The germline V and J ends were trimmed by 5 bases and 2 bases, with 16 bases remaining between them. The CDR3 loop is CASSPRVTGTYEQYF. In DNA form, the CDR3 reads TGTGCCAGCAGCCCTAGGGTGACCGGAACCTACGAGCAGTACTTC.

As regards this clonotype: This may stem from a read error, because a much larger clone lies one nucleotide away. The V and J genes are TRBV7-9 and TRBJ2-5; D is tentatively TRBD1 or TRBD2 (5 bases each). The CDR3 is made up of 14 amino acids. Germline CDR1 SEHNR, CDR2 FQNEAQ (reference sequence). In DNA form, the CDR3 reads TGTGCCAACAGCCCACCGGCAGGGAGAGAGACCCAGTACTTC. Amino acid sequence: CANSPPAGRETQYF.

This clonotype was recorded many times. The rearrangement uses TRBV13 and TRBJ2-3, with a possible D match to TRBD1 (6 bases). The CDR3 consists of 15 residues. From germline, CDR1 is PRHDT and CDR2 FYEKMQ (reference sequence). V dropped 3 bases and J dropped 4 bases, with 14 bases sitting between them. CDR3 loop: CASSFYTGSADTQYF. The DNA for the CDR3 is TGTGCCAGCAGCTTCTACACAGGGAGCGCAGATACGCAGTATTTT.

This clonotype was picked up many times. The rearrangement joins TRBV7-9 to TRBJ2-1; unclear D gene. The CDR3 sequence is 12 residues long. CDR1 SEHNR and CDR2 FQNEAQ come from the germline V gene (reference sequence). Trimming took off 5 bases at V and 8 bases at J, with 10 bases between the two ends. CDR3 nucleotide sequence: TGTGCCAGCAGCCCCCTAGGCGATGAGCAGTTCTTC. This encodes CASSPLGDEQFF.

In this sample, this clonotype turned up many times. The CDR3 spells CASSLVPDNEQFF. The CDR3 DNA is TGTGCCAGCAGCTTGGTACCTGACAATGAGCAGTTCTTC. The rearrangement uses TRBV5-5 and TRBJ2-1; unclear D gene. The CDR3 covers 13 residues. Germline CDR1 SGHKS, CDR2 YYEKEE (reference sequence). The V gene lost 0 bases and the J gene lost 5 bases, with 6 bases spanning the gap.

The chain uses TRBV7-9 and TRBJ2-7, with a tentative D call TRBD2 (7 bases). Deletions cut 6 bases from V and 2 bases from J, with 17 bases between. Per germline, CDR1 SEHNR and CDR2 FQNEAQ (reference sequence). The CDR3 consists of 15 residues. CDR3 coding DNA: TGTGCCAGCAGAATAGGGGGGGGCGGACCCTACGAGCAGTACTTC. This translates into CASRIGGGGPYEQYF.

This clonotype was observed many times. The V gene is TRBV5-1, the J gene TRBJ2-1, with 9 bases aligning to TRBD2. The V gene's germline CDR1 is SGHRS and CDR2 YFSETQ. The CDR3 contains 14 residues. V trimming: 4 bases; J trimming: 7 bases; junction bases outside the gene matches: 6. CDR3 sequence reads: CASSEGGGENEQFF. CDR3 in DNA: TGCGCCAGCAGCGAGGGCGGGGGGGAGAATGAGCAGTTCTTC.

In this sample, this clonotype turned up a few times. The rearrangement uses TRBV14 and TRBJ1-1, with no clear D. From germline, CDR1 is SGHDN and CDR2 FVKESK. V shed 2 bases and J shed 2 bases, with 12 bases lying between them. The CDR3 is made up of 15 amino acids. The CDR3 spells CASSQLSTVNTEAFF. CDR3 sequence (DNA): TGTGCCAGCAGCCAACTCAGTACGGTCAACACTGAAGCTTTCTTT.

Details on this clonotype: Being one base from a much bigger clone, this may be a read error. The chain has TRBV29-1 and TRBJ2-3; possible D gene TRBD2, 5 bases. This CDR3 contains 18 residues. The germline V gene encodes CDR1 SQVTM and CDR2 ANQGSEA. Trimming took 6 bases from V and 0 from J, leaving 25 bases between them. The CDR3 protein is CSVPSRGPSPTSTDTQYF. CDR3 coding DNA: TGCAGCGTCCCCAGTCGGGGTCCCTCTCCTACTAGCACAGATACGCAGTATTTT.

Turning to this clonotype: A much larger clone lies one base from this, so it may be a read error. The J gene is TRBJ2-3, the V gene TRBV7-2; 7 bases line up with TRBD2. CDR3 length: 16 residues. CDR1 and CDR2 (germline): SGHTA, FQGNSA. Written as DNA, the CDR3 is TGTGCCGGCAGCCCTCTGTCCGCTAGCGGAACAGATACGCAGTATTTT. This sequence encodes CAGSPLSASGTDTQYF.

As to this clonotype: It may be a read error: a sequence one base away is much more abundant. Without the conserved terminal phenylalanine or tryptophan, this CDR3 likely stems from a read error. V is TRBV5-1 and J is TRBJ2-1; D gene uncertain. The V end lost 0 bases, the J end lost 6 bases, and 7 bases lay between the germline ends. The germline CDR1 and CDR2 sequences are SGHRS and YFSETQ. CDR3 length: 13 residues. The CDR3 loop is CASSLGHPNEQFS. The CDR3 DNA reads TGCGCCAGCAGCTTGGGACATCCCAATGAGCAGTTCTCC.

This sequence joins TRBV9 and TRBJ1-1; D unclear. CDR1 is SGDLS, CDR2 YYNGEE, per germline. The CDR3 is 15 amino acids. V shed 0 bases and J shed 1 base, with 10 bases lying between them. The CDR3 protein is CASSVEAASNTEAFF. The CDR3, as DNA: TGTGCCAGCAGCGTAGAGGCAGCTTCGAACACTGAAGCTTTCTTT.

There are many counts of this clonotype. The rearrangement joins TRBV7-8 to TRBJ2-7; 9 positions agree with TRBD1. There are 15 residues in the CDR3. J was trimmed by 1 base and V by 5 bases; bases with no gene match: 6. Per the germline V gene, CDR1 is SGHVS and CDR2 is FQNEAQ. DNA for the CDR3: TGTGCCAGCAGCCCCTTCGGGACAGGGTCCTACGAGCAGTACTTC. This encodes CASSPFGTGSYEQYF.

The CDR3 loop reads CASSYLGTKNIQYF. As DNA, the CDR3 is TGTGCCAGCAGCTACCTTGGGACCAAAAACATTCAGTACTTC. The rearrangement uses TRBV5-6 and TRBJ2-4; D not resolved. Germline V CDR1 and CDR2: SGHDT, YYEEEE. The V end was cut by 3 bases, the J end by 2 bases, with 9 bases between. This CDR3 comprises 14 residues.

This clonotype has at least ten counts. The chain is built from TRBV29-1 and TRBJ2-7, with D maybe TRBD1 (5 bases). V was pared by 1 base and J by 3 bases, with 19 bases between. The germline CDR1 and CDR2 sequences are SQVTM and ANQGSEA. The CDR3 runs to 16 residues. The CDR3 DNA follows: TGCAGCGTTGAAGGGGGAATGGGCCAGACAGACTACGAGCAGTACTTC. This gives the protein CSVEGGMGQTDYEQYF.

This clonotype was seen more than once but under ten times. The chain uses TRBV6-5 and TRBJ2-5; 13 bases match TRBD2. Per germline, CDR1 MNHEY and CDR2 SVGAGI. The V segment lost 6 bases and the J segment 5 bases; nucleotides outside the gene matches: 9. The CDR3 spans 16 residues. CDR3 bases: TGTGCCAGCAGAACCCATGGGACTAGCGGGATGGAGACCCAGTACTTC. It is translated as CASRTHGTSGMETQYF.

This clonotype has at least ten counts. J is TRBJ2-7 and V is TRBV5-6; 7 bases align to TRBD2. Trimming cost V 1 base and J 7 bases; bases outside gene matches: 14. Germline values: CDR1 SGHDT, CDR2 YYEEEE. This CDR3 is 16 amino acids long. This chain's CDR3 is CASSLMALAAHGEQYF. The CDR3 DNA is TGTGCCAGCAGCTTGATGGCCCTAGCGGCCCATGGGGAGCAGTACTTC.

With regard to this clonotype: This sequence may be a read error, since a much larger clone differs from it by one base. J is TRBJ2-7 and V is TRBV15; 8 positions agree with TRBD2. The V gene's germline CDR1 is LNHNV and CDR2 YYDKDF (reference sequence). CDR3 length: 13 residues. CDR3 region: CATSTGTRFVQCF. In DNA form, the CDR3 reads TGTGCCACCAGTACCGGGACTAGATTCGTGCAGTGCTTC.

The sample holds one count of this clonotype. This may be a read error, as it is one base from a much larger clone. The chain is built from TRBV7-8 and TRBJ2-7; D is possibly TRBD1 (6 bases). Looked up from germline, CDR1 is SGHVS and CDR2 is FQNEAQ. The CDR3 consists of 12 residues. In DNA, the CDR3 is TGTGTCAGCAGCTTAAGCAGGGGCGAGCAGTACTTC. This translates into CVSSLSRGEQYF.

Many counts were recorded for this clonotype. The V gene is TRBV4-3, the J gene TRBJ2-1; D tentatively reads TRBD1 or TRBD2 (5 bases each). The CDR3 loop spans 17 amino acids. V was pared by 2 bases and J by 5 bases, with 19 bases between. The germline V gene encodes CDR1 LGHNA and CDR2 YSLEER. This chain's CDR3 is CASSQINWDADNNEQFF. Written as DNA, the CDR3 is TGCGCCAGCAGCCAAATCAATTGGGACGCCGACAACAATGAGCAGTTCTTC.

This clonotype appeared once. This could be a read error, since a much larger clone is one nucleotide away. This chain joins TRBV5-1 and TRBJ2-7; D gene ambiguous. V was shortened by 2 bases and J by 9 bases, with 12 bases between the two germline ends. Germline V lookup: CDR1 SGHRS, CDR2 YFSETQ. The CDR3 consists of 12 residues. The CDR3 here is CASSFSEKGQYF. CDR3 nucleotides: TGCGCCAGCAGCTTCTCCGAGAAGGGGCAGTACTTC.

This clonotype was observed many times. The chain is built from TRBV2 and TRBJ2-2; D perhaps matches TRBD1 (5 bases). V was shortened by 4 bases and J by 4 bases, with 22 bases between the two germline ends. Germline V CDR1 and CDR2: SNHLY, FYNNEI. The CDR3 spans 18 residues. CDR3 nucleotides: TGTGCCAGCAGTGGCCAGGGAAAATCGGTCTTTCGCACCGGGGAGCTGTTTTTT. Translating gives CASSGQGKSVFRTGELFF.

This clonotype was detected ten times or more. The chain joins TRBV7-9 to TRBJ2-7; tentatively, D is TRBD1 or TRBD2 (5 bases each). This CDR3 is 15 amino acids long. Trimming left V 4 bases short and J 2 bases short, with 15 bases between. CDR1 is SEHNR, CDR2 FQNEAQ, per germline (reference sequence). The CDR3 region is CASSSAGASAYEQYF. In DNA form, the CDR3 reads TGTGCCAGCAGCTCAGCCGGGGCTAGTGCCTACGAGCAGTACTTC.

There are many counts of this clonotype. The rearrangement uses TRBV19 and TRBJ2-7, with TRBD1 matching over 7 bases. The germline V gene encodes CDR1 LNHDA and CDR2 SQIVND (reference sequence). This CDR3 is 13 amino acids long. Trimming cost V 8 bases and J 6 bases; bases outside gene matches: 10. The CDR3 is CASEGAGDSEQYF. The CDR3 DNA follows: TGTGCCAGTGAGGGGGCCGGGGATAGCGAGCAGTACTTC.

The chain combines TRBV20-1 with TRBJ1-1; 7 bases line up with TRBD1. The trim removed 4 bases at V and 5 bases at J, leaving 10 bases unmatched. The CDR3 is 14 residues long. Germline V CDR1 and CDR2: DFQATT, SNEGSKA (reference sequence). The CDR3 coding sequence is TGCAGTGCTACAGGGGACAGCGGAGGAACTGAAGCTTTCTTT. Amino acids: CSATGDSGGTEAFF.

Ten or more counts support this clonotype. This sequence joins TRBV28 and TRBJ2-5; D possibly corresponds to TRBD1 (6 bases). There are 13 residues in the CDR3. Trimming cost V 3 bases and J 10 bases, with 15 bases left between them. Germline CDR1 reads MDHEN; CDR2 reads SYDVKM. The chain's CDR3 is CASSFYDRPDQYF. The CDR3 coding sequence is TGTGCCAGCAGTTTTTACGACAGGCCGGACCAGTACTTC.